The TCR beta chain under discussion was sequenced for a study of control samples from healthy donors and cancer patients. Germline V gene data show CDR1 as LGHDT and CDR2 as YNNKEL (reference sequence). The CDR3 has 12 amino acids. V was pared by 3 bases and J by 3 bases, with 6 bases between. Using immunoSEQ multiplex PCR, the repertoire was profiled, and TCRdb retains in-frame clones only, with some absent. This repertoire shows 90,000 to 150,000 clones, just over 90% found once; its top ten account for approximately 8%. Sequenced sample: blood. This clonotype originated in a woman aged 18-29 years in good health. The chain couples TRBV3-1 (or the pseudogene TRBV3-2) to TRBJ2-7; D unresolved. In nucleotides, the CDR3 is TGTGCCAGCAGCCATGGTTACTACGAGCAGTACTTC. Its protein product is CASSHGYYEQYF.